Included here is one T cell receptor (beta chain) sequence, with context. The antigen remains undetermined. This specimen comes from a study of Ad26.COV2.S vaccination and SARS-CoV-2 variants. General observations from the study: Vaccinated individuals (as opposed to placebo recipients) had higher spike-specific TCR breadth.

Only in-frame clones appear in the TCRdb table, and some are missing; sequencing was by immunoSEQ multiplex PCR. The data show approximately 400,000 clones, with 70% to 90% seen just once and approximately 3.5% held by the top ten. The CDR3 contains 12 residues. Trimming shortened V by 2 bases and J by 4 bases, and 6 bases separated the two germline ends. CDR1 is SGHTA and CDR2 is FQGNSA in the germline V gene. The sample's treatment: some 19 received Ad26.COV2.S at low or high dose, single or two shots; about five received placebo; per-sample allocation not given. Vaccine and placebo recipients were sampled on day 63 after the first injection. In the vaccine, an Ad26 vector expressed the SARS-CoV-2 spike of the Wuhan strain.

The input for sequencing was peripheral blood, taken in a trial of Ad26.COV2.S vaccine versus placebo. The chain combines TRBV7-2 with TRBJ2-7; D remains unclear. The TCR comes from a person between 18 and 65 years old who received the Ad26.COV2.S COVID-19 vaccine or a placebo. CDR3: CASSLNGYEQYF. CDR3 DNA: TGTGCCAGCAGCTTAAATGGTTACGAGCAGTACTTC.